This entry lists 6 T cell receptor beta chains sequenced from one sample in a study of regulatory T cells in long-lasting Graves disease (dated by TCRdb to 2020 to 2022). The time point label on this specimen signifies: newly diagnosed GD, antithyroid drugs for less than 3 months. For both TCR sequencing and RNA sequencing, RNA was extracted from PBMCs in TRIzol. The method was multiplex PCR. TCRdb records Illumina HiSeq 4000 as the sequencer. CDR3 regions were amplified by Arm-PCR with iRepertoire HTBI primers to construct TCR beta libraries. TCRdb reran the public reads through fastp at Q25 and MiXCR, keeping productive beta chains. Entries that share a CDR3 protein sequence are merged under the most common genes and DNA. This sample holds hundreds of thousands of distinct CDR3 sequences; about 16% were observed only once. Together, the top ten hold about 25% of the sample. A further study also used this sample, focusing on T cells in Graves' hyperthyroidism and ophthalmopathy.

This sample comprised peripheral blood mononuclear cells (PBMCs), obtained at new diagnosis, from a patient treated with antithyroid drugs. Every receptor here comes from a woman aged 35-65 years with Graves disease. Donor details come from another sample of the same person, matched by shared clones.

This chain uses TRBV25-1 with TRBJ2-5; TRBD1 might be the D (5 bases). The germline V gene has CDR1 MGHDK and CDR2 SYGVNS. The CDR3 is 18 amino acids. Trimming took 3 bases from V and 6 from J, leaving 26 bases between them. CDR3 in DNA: TGTGCCAGCAGTGAGGCGTACTTTGGGGCAGGAAAGGGTAAGACCCAGTACTTC. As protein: CASSEAYFGAGKGKTQYF.

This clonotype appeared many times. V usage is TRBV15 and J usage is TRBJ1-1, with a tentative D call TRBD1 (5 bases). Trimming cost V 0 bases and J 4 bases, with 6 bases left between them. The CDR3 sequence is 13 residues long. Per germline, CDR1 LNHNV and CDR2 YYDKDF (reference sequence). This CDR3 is CATSREGGTEAFF. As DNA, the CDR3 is TGTGCCACCAGCAGAGAGGGGGGCACTGAAGCTTTCTTT.

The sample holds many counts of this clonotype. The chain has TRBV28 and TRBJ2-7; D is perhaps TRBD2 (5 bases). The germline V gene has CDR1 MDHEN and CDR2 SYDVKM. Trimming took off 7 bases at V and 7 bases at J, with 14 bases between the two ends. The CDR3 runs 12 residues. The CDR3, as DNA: TGTGCCAGCACCCCTGCCCCGGGGGAGCAGTACTTC. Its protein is CASTPAPGEQYF.

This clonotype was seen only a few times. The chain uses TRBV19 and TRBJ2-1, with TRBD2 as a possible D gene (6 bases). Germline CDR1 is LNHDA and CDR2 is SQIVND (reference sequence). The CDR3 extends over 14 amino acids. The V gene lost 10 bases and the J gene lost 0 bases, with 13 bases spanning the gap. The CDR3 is CATRGGVSYNEQFF. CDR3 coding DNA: TGTGCCACCAGAGGCGGGGTCTCCTACAATGAGCAGTTCTTC.

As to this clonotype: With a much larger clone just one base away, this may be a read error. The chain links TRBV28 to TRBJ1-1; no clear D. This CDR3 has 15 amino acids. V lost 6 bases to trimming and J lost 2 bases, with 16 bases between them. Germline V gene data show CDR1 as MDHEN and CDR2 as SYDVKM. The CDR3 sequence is CASRPPWAFNTEAFF. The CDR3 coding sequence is TGTGCCAGCAGACCACCCTGGGCATTTAACACTGAAGCTTTCTTT.

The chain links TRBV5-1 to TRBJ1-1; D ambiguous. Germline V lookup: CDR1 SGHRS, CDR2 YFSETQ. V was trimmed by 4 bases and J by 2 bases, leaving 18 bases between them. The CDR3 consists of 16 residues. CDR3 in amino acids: CASSPLEGRINTEAFF. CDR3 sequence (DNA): TGCGCCAGCAGCCCCCTCGAGGGCAGAATAAACACTGAAGCTTTCTTT.